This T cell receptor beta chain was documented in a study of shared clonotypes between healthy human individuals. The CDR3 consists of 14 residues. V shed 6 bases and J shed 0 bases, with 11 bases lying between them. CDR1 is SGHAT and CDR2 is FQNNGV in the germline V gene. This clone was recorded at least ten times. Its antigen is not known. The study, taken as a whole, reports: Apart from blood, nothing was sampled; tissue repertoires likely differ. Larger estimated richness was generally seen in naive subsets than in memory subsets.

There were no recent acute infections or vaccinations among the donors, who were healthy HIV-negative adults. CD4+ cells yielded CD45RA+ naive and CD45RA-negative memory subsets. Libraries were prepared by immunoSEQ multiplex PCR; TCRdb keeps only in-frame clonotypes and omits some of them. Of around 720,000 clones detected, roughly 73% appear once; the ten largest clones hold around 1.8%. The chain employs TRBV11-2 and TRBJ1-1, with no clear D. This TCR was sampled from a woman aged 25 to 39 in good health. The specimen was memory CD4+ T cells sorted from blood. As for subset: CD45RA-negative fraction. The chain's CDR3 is CASRRFGVNTEAFF. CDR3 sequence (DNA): TGTGCCAGCAGACGGTTCGGGGTGAACACTGAAGCTTTCTTT.